The clone carrying this T cell receptor (beta chain) was detected a few times. Its antigen remains unknown. This record belongs to a study of naive and memory T cell subsets. General study findings and limits: Possibly reflecting memory cells re-expressing CD45RA, a few larger clonotypes occurred in naive repertoires, especially CD8.

The beta constant-region primer was an equimolar mix of two oligonucleotides covering TRBC1 and TRBC2. The ligated cDNA underwent four PCR rounds using SP2 and nested alpha and beta constant-region primers. One entry per CDR3 protein, called by TCRdb with MiXCR from the UMI-ligation and nested PCR reads. The sample has around 140,000 distinct CDR3 sequences, approximately 20% seen once; the top ten hold 0.5% to 0.75%. Cells stained for CD3, CD4, CD8, CD45RA and CD27 were sorted into four subsets. CDR3 length equals 14 residues. Per germline, CDR1 WSHSY and CDR2 SAAADI. Losses at the gene ends were 1 base for V and 3 bases for J; bases not matched to a gene: 3.

This TCR derives from a human donor in good health. V and J are TRBV10-2 and TRBJ2-7; 7 nucleotides agree with TRBD1. Sequenced sample: naive CD8+ T cells from blood. CDR3 DNA: TGCGCCAGCAGTGAGTACCGGGACAGCTACGAGCAGTACTTC. This sequence encodes CASSEYRDSYEQYF.